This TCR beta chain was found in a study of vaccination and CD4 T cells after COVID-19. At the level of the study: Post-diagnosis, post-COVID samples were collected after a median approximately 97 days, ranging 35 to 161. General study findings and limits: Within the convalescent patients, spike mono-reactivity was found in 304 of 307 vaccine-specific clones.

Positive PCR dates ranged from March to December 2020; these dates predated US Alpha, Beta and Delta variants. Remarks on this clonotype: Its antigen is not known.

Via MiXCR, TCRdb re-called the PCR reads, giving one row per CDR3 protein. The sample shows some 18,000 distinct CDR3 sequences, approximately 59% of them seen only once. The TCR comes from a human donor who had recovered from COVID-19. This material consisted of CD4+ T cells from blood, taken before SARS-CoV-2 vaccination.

The CDR3 DNA sequence: TGTGCCAGCAGCTTAAACCGGGGTCAGCCCCAGCATTTT. This gives the protein CASSLNRGQPQHF. V usage is TRBV7-3 and J usage is TRBJ1-5; D gene unclear. The CDR3 totals 13 residues. Germline CDR1 is SGHTA and CDR2 is FQGTGA. Trimming took 1 base from V and 6 from J, leaving 7 bases between them. The full variable domain, rest sourced from reference TRBV7-3 and TRBJ1-5, is GAGVSQTPSNKVTEKGKYVELRCDPISGHTALYWYRQSLGQGPEFLIYFQGTGAADDSGLPNDRFFAVRPEGSVSTLKIQRTERGDSAVYLCASSLNRGQPQHFGDGTRLSIL.